The 22 T cell receptor beta chains given below trace back to one sample, sequenced in a study of technical replicates of blood from several donors. Generated by immunoSEQ multiplex PCR, the TCRdb table keeps only in-frame clones and is missing some. The data hold approximately 70,000 clones, with roughly 89% observed a single time. Material: T cells isolated from PBMCs. All receptors come from a human donor in good health. Some clones in this sample may be carry-over from other donors' samples.

The chain links TRBV29-1 to TRBJ2-3; D is possibly TRBD2 (6 bases). This CDR3 contains 17 residues. Germline loops: CDR1 SQVTM, CDR2 ANQGSEA. Trimming took off 5 bases at V and 3 bases at J, with 24 bases between the two ends. The CDR3 is CSVLLDYPPEVTDTQYF. DNA of the CDR3: TGCAGCGTTCTGTTGGACTATCCCCCGGAAGTTACAGATACGCAGTATTTT.

V is TRBV11-3 and J is TRBJ2-7; 7 bases line up with TRBD2. V was pared by 2 bases and J by 1 base, with 17 bases of the junction left unmatched. The CDR3 length is 19 residues. Germline V lookup: CDR1 SGHNT, CDR2 YENEEA. DNA of the CDR3: TGTGCCAGCAGCTTATTAGATCGGCGGGGGAGGGCAGAATCCTACGAGCAGTACTTC. This codes for CASSLLDRRGRAESYEQYF.

For the CDR3, the DNA is TGTGCTAGTGGTTTGGTAGTCGCTAGGCAATACGAGCAGTACTTC. The encoded protein is CASGLVVARQYEQYF. The V call is TRBV12-5, the J call TRBJ2-7; D is uncertain. Germline-derived CDR1 and CDR2 are LGHNT and FRNRAP. This CDR3 spans 15 amino acids. The germline V and J ends were trimmed by 0 bases and 4 bases, with 13 bases remaining between them.

This rearrangement joins TRBV5-4 to TRBJ1-3; 8 bases map to TRBD1. V gave up 4 bases and J gave up 1 base; unmatched junction bases: 1. The CDR3 sequence is 14 residues long. From germline, CDR1 is SGHNT and CDR2 YYREEE (reference sequence). The CDR3 loop is CASSRQGSGNTIYF. In DNA, the CDR3 is TGTGCCAGCAGCCGACAGGGGTCTGGAAACACCATATATTTT.

The chain links TRBV18 to TRBJ2-7; TRBD1 aligns across 9 bases. J lost 5 bases, V lost 6 bases, and 5 bases had no gene match. Germline V lookup: CDR1 KGHSH, CDR2 LQKENI. This CDR3 spans 13 amino acids. The CDR3 bases are TGTGCCAGCTCGGCACAGGGGGCTAACGAGCAGTACTTC. Its protein product is CASSAQGANEQYF.

The chain is built from TRBV19 and TRBJ2-7; TRBD2 matches at 10 bases. The V gene's germline CDR1 is LNHDA and CDR2 SQIVND (reference sequence). The CDR3 is 16 residues long. Unmatched junction bases numbered 6, after V lost 1 base and J lost 3 bases. The CDR3 loop reads CASSIGRTSGYYEQYF. DNA of the CDR3: TGTGCCAGTAGTATAGGCCGGACTAGCGGCTACTACGAGCAGTACTTC. Drawing the rest from reference TRBV19 and TRBJ2-7, the complete variable domain is DGGITQSPKYLFRKEGQNVTLSCEQNLNHDAMYWYRQDPGQGLRLIYYSQIVNDFQKGDIAEGYSVSREKKESFPLTVTSAQKNPTAFYLCASSIGRTSGYYEQYFGPGTRLTVT.

This clone was recorded only once. V is TRBV7-2 and J is TRBJ2-3; 11 nucleotides agree with TRBD2. The CDR3 runs to 15 residues. The germline V gene encodes CDR1 SGHTA and CDR2 FQGNSA. Trimming took 3 bases from V and 8 from J; bases not matched to a gene: 7. This CDR3 reads CASSLLAGGRTTQYF. CDR3 DNA: TGTGCCAGCAGCTTGCTAGCGGGGGGCCGAACTACGCAGTATTTT.

The chain employs TRBV19 and TRBJ2-4; possibly TRBD2 for D (6 bases). CDR3 size: 14 residues. The V end was cut by 3 bases, the J end by 9 bases, with 15 bases between. Germline V gives CDR1 LNHDA, CDR2 SQIVND (reference sequence). CDR3 nucleotides: TGTGCCAGTAGTATGATCCCCCGGAGGGGCATTCAGTACTTC. Translation: CASSMIPRRGIQYF.

The chain joins TRBV10-3 to TRBJ2-3, with 12 bases aligning to TRBD2. The germline V gene encodes CDR1 ENHRY and CDR2 SYGVKD. The CDR3 consists of 16 residues. Germline trimming cut 10 bases from V and 0 bases from J; bases unmatched to any gene: 8. The CDR3 DNA reads TGTGCCACCCTAGCGGGAGGGCTAGGGAGCACAGATACGCAGTATTTT. It is translated as CATLAGGLGSTDTQYF.

The chain uses TRBV18 and TRBJ2-7, with 7 bases lining up with TRBD1. This CDR3 comprises 15 residues. Germline lookup yields CDR1 KGHSH and CDR2 LQKENI. Trimming took 6 bases from V and 0 from J; bases not matched to a gene: 8. Here the CDR3 reads CASSPTGMSSYEQYF. In DNA, the CDR3 is TGTGCCAGCTCGCCGACAGGGATGAGCTCCTACGAGCAGTACTTC.

CDR3 in amino acids: CASSQEQGGGGEKLFF. The CDR3, as DNA: TGTGCCAGCAGCCAAGAACAGGGGGGCGGAGGTGAAAAACTGTTTTTT. This sequence joins TRBV4-2 and TRBJ1-4, with 8 bases that match TRBD1. The V and J ends lost 0 bases and 7 bases, in that order; junction bases with no gene match: 7. This CDR3 region has 16 residues. CDR1 LGHNA and CDR2 YNFKEQ come from the germline V gene.

The chain recombines TRBV6-5 with TRBJ2-7; 12 nucleotides line up with TRBD1. V trimming: 0 bases; J trimming: 6 bases; junction bases outside the gene matches: 3. Germline V gene data show CDR1 as MNHEY and CDR2 as SVGAGI. CDR3 length equals 15 residues. The CDR3 sequence: CASSYSGTGGFEQYF. CDR3 DNA: TGTGCCAGCAGTTACTCAGGGACAGGGGGCTTCGAGCAGTACTTC.

V usage is TRBV6-1 and J usage is TRBJ1-1, with D possibly matching TRBD1 (6 bases). Germline V gene data show CDR1 as MNHNS and CDR2 as SASEGT. V lost 7 bases and J 3 bases, leaving 6 bases between the germline ends. There are 11 residues in the CDR3. CDR3 coding DNA: TGTGCCAGCACAGGGGACACTGAAGCTTTCTTT. Its translation is CASTGDTEAFF.

The V call is TRBV30, the J call TRBJ2-5; TRBD2 aligns across 7 bases. J gave up 4 bases and V 1 base, and 9 bases lay outside the gene matches. CDR1 is GTSNPN and CDR2 is SVGIG in the germline V gene (reference sequence). The CDR3 spans 15 residues. The CDR3 is CAWSGGGRLIETQYF. CDR3 sequence (DNA): TGTGCCTGGAGTGGGGGGGGTCGTTTAATAGAGACCCAGTACTTC.

V is TRBV9 and J is TRBJ2-7, with D possibly matching TRBD1 (6 bases). V shed 3 bases and J shed 1 base, with 17 bases lying between them. Germline CDR1 reads SGDLS; CDR2 reads YYNGEE. CDR3 length equals 16 residues. CDR3 amino acids: CASSGNRDTLSYEQYF. The DNA for the CDR3 is TGTGCCAGCAGCGGAAACCGGGACACTCTTTCCTACGAGCAGTACTTC.

V is TRBV27 and J is TRBJ1-2; TRBD1 might be the D (5 bases). Between the trimmed V and J ends, which lost 4 bases and 7 bases, there was a span of 16 bases. Germline-derived CDR1 and CDR2 are MNHEY and SMNVEV (reference sequence). This CDR3 has 14 amino acids. CDR3 loop: CASSYAGPSSGYTF. In nucleotides, the CDR3 is TGTGCCAGCAGTTACGCGGGGCCCTCGAGTGGCTACACCTTC.

In this sample, this clone turned up once. The V call is TRBV4-1, the J call TRBJ2-2; 10 bases fit TRBD2. The CDR3 is made up of 17 amino acids. Trimming took 2 bases from V and 0 from J; bases not matched to a gene: 3. Per the germline V gene, CDR1 is MGHRA and CDR2 is YSYEKL. CDR3: CASSQLLAGANTGELFF. The DNA for the CDR3 is TGCGCCAGCAGCCAACTTCTAGCGGGAGCGAACACCGGGGAGCTGTTTTTT.

V and J are TRBV28 and TRBJ1-5, with 7 bases that match TRBD1. CDR3 length: 16 amino acids. CDR1 and CDR2 from the germline V gene are MDHEN and SYDVKM. V lost 7 bases to trimming and J lost 7 bases; unmatched junction nucleotides: 16. CDR3 sequence (DNA): TGTGCCAGCAACCCGACCGGGACAGTAAGGGGCCAGCCCCAGCATTTT. This translates into CASNPTGTVRGQPQHF.

V usage is TRBV4-2 and J usage is TRBJ2-1; a possible D gene is TRBD1 (6 bases). Germline V gene sequence: CDR1 LGHNA, CDR2 YNFKEQ. The CDR3 length is 15 residues. Trimming shortened V by 4 bases and J by 1 base, and 11 bases separated the two germline ends. The CDR3 spells CASSLSRGSYNEQFF. The CDR3 nucleotides are TGTGCCAGCAGCCTTAGCAGGGGTTCCTACAATGAGCAGTTCTTC.

The chain carries TRBV27 and TRBJ1-1; D is unresolved. The CDR3 is 12 residues long. V dropped 3 bases and J dropped 4 bases, with 6 bases sitting between them. Per the germline V gene, CDR1 is MNHEY and CDR2 is SMNVEV (reference sequence). The CDR3 region has the DNA TGTGCCAGCAGTTTTGGCTCCACTGAAGCTTTCTTT. Its protein product is CASSFGSTEAFF.

This clone was detected a few times. This sequence joins TRBV20-1 and TRBJ1-1, with 7 nucleotides matching TRBD1. V lost 3 bases, J lost 7 bases, and 2 bases stayed unmatched. The germline gives CDR1 DFQATT, CDR2 SNEGSKA (reference sequence). This CDR3 contains 11 residues. CDR3 protein: CSASGDSEAFF. CDR3 DNA sequence: TGCAGTGCTAGTGGGGACAGTGAAGCTTTCTTT.

Only one count was recorded for this clone. V and J are TRBV10-2 and TRBJ2-7; D might be TRBD1 (5 bases). The V end was cut by 0 bases, the J end by 2 bases, with 20 bases between. Germline assignment: CDR1 WSHSY and CDR2 SAAADI. CDR3 size: 18 residues. The CDR3 nucleotides are TGCGCCAGCAGTGAGTCGAAGGGGTGGTTTGGACAAACCTACGAGCAGTACTTC. It yields the protein CASSESKGWFGQTYEQYF.